The text below deals with one TCR beta chain. The antigen remains unidentified. This sample is drawn from a study of monozygotic twins with inflammatory bowel disease. Study-level results: Healthy co-twins, by inverse Simpson, had higher TCRbeta diversity than their siblings with IBD. Sharing of clonotypes with others was lower in IBD patients than in healthy twins, and this was especially so with disease activity.

This CDR3 region has 14 residues. Germline V gene data show CDR1 as SGHRS and CDR2 as YFSETQ. Researchers used approximately 3,500 ng of total RNA for each TCR library. During cDNA synthesis, UMIs that each contained a 6-nucleotide sample barcode were added by means of template switching. TCRdb reanalyzed the 5' RACE reads, giving one entry per CDR3 protein sequence and no DNA. The sample is made up of some 210,000 distinct CDR3 sequences, and the top ten hold around 1.5% of it. The clonotype was recovered from a human donor with ulcerative colitis or Crohn's disease, or a healthy co-twin of an affected twin (not recorded which). The genes are TRBV5-1 and TRBJ2-2. The material sequenced was blood. CDR3 loop: CASSLNMNTGELFF.